This TCR beta chain was sequenced during a study of cytomegalovirus exposure and HLA in healthy donors. For the study at large: Samples from HLA-typed donors yielded around 79 million unique TCRs in an early data release.

This PCR relied on a set of 60 Vbeta primers and 13 Jbeta primers. How the authors handled the data: The count from a later analysis was roughly 80 million unique TCR beta chains, about 9.9 million of them shared. TCRdb's copy holds only in-frame clones and misses some; the assay was immunoSEQ multiplex PCR. V and J calls and clone size are those listed in that table; D and trimming were worked out from the DNA. The sample's table shows about 140,000 clones. Germline V gene sequence: CDR1 WSHSY, CDR2 SAAADI. The CDR3 is made up of 15 amino acids. Trimming took 6 bases from V and 2 from J, leaving 16 bases between them.

The origin of this receptor is a male donor in good health and CMV-seronegative. Material: PBMCs. This sequence joins TRBV10-2 and TRBJ2-5, with no clear D. The CDR3 nucleotides read TGCGCCAGCAGCTTAGCCTCCCCTCCTCAAGAGACCCAGTACTTC. Amino acid sequence: CASSLASPPQETQYF.